This is a list of T cell receptor beta chains from one sample in a study of identical twins. TCRdb used MiXCR to reprocess the 5' RACE reads, holding one entry per CDR3 protein. The sample has around 1.7 million distinct CDR3 sequences; about 31% are singletons. The sample consisted of cord blood. These TCRs come from a newborn girl in good health. The CDR3 runs from the conserved cysteine through the conserved F or W. D genes are given only for firm matches. Where a row states a size, it is once, few, many or the class of an expanded clone; other rows omit it.

cdr3_nt: TGCAGTGCTATAGAGGTCAATGAGCAGTTCTTC
cdr3_aa: CSAIEVNEQFF
d_call: .
v_call: TRBV20-1
cdr3_length: 11
j_call: TRBJ2-1
clone_size: .

cdr3_nt: TGTGTCAGCAGTGAGGGAGTGATGTGGTACTTC
cdr3_aa: CVSSEGVMWYF
d_call: .
v_call: TRBV25-1
cdr3_length: 11
j_call: TRBJ2-5
clone_size: .

cdr3_nt: TGTGCCACCAGCAGAGGACAGGGTGGAACAGATACGCAGTATTTT
cdr3_aa: CATSRGQGGTDTQYF
d_call: TRBD1
v_call: TRBV15
cdr3_length: 15
j_call: TRBJ2-3
clone_size: few

cdr3_nt: TGTGCCAGCAGCCAAGATATCCACGAGCAGTACTTC
cdr3_aa: CASSQDIHEQYF
d_call: .
v_call: TRBV4-2
cdr3_length: 12
j_call: TRBJ2-7
clone_size: many

cdr3_nt: TGTGCCAGCGGTCCGGGACAGGGGGTTTACGAGCAGTACTTC
cdr3_aa: CASGPGQGVYEQYF
d_call: TRBD1
v_call: TRBV12-3/TRBV12-4
cdr3_length: 14
j_call: TRBJ2-7
clone_size: .

cdr3_nt: TGTGCCACCAGTGATTCTTCGGCTGCCTCCTACAATGAGCAGTTCTTC
cdr3_aa: CATSDSSAASYNEQFF
d_call: .
v_call: TRBV24-1
cdr3_length: 16
j_call: TRBJ2-1
clone_size: few

cdr3_nt: TGTGCCAGCAGTAAACACTCTGGGGCCAACGTCCTGACTTTC
cdr3_aa: CASSKHSGANVLTF
d_call: .
v_call: TRBV25-1
cdr3_length: 14
j_call: TRBJ2-6
clone_size: few

cdr3_nt: TGCGCCAGCAGTCCTATTGCGGGGGGATTCAATGAGCAGTTCTTC
cdr3_aa: CASSPIAGGFNEQFF
d_call: TRBD2
v_call: TRBV10-2
cdr3_length: 15
j_call: TRBJ2-1
clone_size: few

cdr3_nt: TGTGCCAGCAGCCGGGACTATTGGGGTGAAAAACTGTTTTTT
cdr3_aa: CASSRDYWGEKLFF
d_call: .
v_call: TRBV11-2
cdr3_length: 14
j_call: TRBJ1-4
clone_size: few

cdr3_nt: TGCGCCAGCAGTTCCGTCAGCGGGAGTGGAAACATGCAGTACTTC
cdr3_aa: CASSSVSGSGNMQYF
d_call: TRBD2
v_call: TRBV5-1
cdr3_length: 15
j_call: TRBJ2-4
clone_size: .

cdr3_nt: TGCGCCAGCAGCCACGCCGGACAGGACAATGAGCAGTTCTTC
cdr3_aa: CASSHAGQDNEQFF
d_call: TRBD1
v_call: TRBV4-1
cdr3_length: 14
j_call: TRBJ2-1
clone_size: .

cdr3_nt: TGTGCCAGCAGCCCCCGAGGACTAGCGGGGCCGTTCTACAATGAGCAGTTCTTC
cdr3_aa: CASSPRGLAGPFYNEQFF
d_call: TRBD2
v_call: TRBV7-9
cdr3_length: 18
j_call: TRBJ2-1
clone_size: .

cdr3_nt: TGTGCCTGGAGCGTAGCGTACAGGGTTGTGGATGAAAAACTGTTTTTT
cdr3_aa: CAWSVAYRVVDEKLFF
d_call: .
v_call: TRBV30
cdr3_length: 16
j_call: TRBJ1-4
clone_size: .

cdr3_nt: TGTGCCAGCAGCCAAGCTTCAGCACCGGGCTACAATGAGCAGTTCTTC
cdr3_aa: CASSQASAPGYNEQFF
d_call: .
v_call: TRBV14
cdr3_length: 16
j_call: TRBJ2-1
clone_size: .

cdr3_nt: TGTGCCAGCAGCTTTGGAGGGGTCCTTGGCTACACCTTC
cdr3_aa: CASSFGGVLGYTF
d_call: .
v_call: TRBV7-2
cdr3_length: 13
j_call: TRBJ1-2
clone_size: few

cdr3_nt: TGTGCCAGCAGTTTCCTCTCTGGGGCCAACGTCCTGACTTTC
cdr3_aa: CASSFLSGANVLTF
d_call: .
v_call: TRBV28
cdr3_length: 14
j_call: TRBJ2-6
clone_size: many

cdr3_nt: TGCAGTGCTAGATCAGGGAACGGACTAGCGACCTACGAGCAGTACTTC
cdr3_aa: CSARSGNGLATYEQYF
d_call: TRBD2
v_call: TRBV20-1
cdr3_length: 16
j_call: TRBJ2-7
clone_size: few

cdr3_nt: TGTGCCAGCAGTTTTTGGAGTATGAGCTACGAGCAGTACTTC
cdr3_aa: CASSFWSMSYEQYF
d_call: .
v_call: TRBV28
cdr3_length: 14
j_call: TRBJ2-7
clone_size: .

cdr3_nt: TGTGCCAGCAGTTACGGGACTAGCATTATCTTGGGCGAGCAGTACTTC
cdr3_aa: CASSYGTSIILGEQYF
d_call: TRBD2
v_call: TRBV6-2/TRBV6-3
cdr3_length: 16
j_call: TRBJ2-7
clone_size: few

cdr3_nt: TGTGCCAGCAGCTTAGTCTGGAGGGTTACCTACGAGCAGTACTTC
cdr3_aa: CASSLVWRVTYEQYF
d_call: .
v_call: TRBV7-6
cdr3_length: 15
j_call: TRBJ2-7
clone_size: many

cdr3_nt: TGTGCCAGCAGCACTAGCGCGACATTCACAGATACGCAGTATTTT
cdr3_aa: CASSTSATFTDTQYF
d_call: TRBD2
v_call: TRBV2
cdr3_length: 15
j_call: TRBJ2-3
clone_size: many

cdr3_nt: TGCGCCAGCAGACAGTATTTTTCTGGAAACACCATATATTTT
cdr3_aa: CASRQYFSGNTIYF
d_call: .
v_call: TRBV5-1
cdr3_length: 14
j_call: TRBJ1-3
clone_size: .

cdr3_nt: TGCAGTGCTAGAGTGGGGGCCTTGACTTACGAGCAGTACTTC
cdr3_aa: CSARVGALTYEQYF
d_call: .
v_call: TRBV20-1
cdr3_length: 14
j_call: TRBJ2-7
clone_size: .

cdr3_nt: TGCGCCAGCAGCTTGGGTTCCCTCGATGAAAAACTGTTTTTT
cdr3_aa: CASSLGSLDEKLFF
d_call: .
v_call: TRBV5-1
cdr3_length: 14
j_call: TRBJ1-4
clone_size: .

cdr3_nt: TGTGCCAGCAGTTTCGAACTAGCCTTCCCTGAGCAGTTCTTC
cdr3_aa: CASSFELAFPEQFF
d_call: .
v_call: TRBV28
cdr3_length: 14
j_call: TRBJ2-1
clone_size: .

cdr3_nt: TGCGCCAGCCACCCGGGGACTAGCACAGATACGCAGTATTTT
cdr3_aa: CASHPGTSTDTQYF
d_call: .
v_call: TRBV5-1
cdr3_length: 14
j_call: TRBJ2-3
clone_size: .

cdr3_nt: TGTGCCAGCAGCTTTATTCGAGGACTACAAGAGACCCAGTACTTC
cdr3_aa: CASSFIRGLQETQYF
d_call: .
v_call: TRBV5-8
cdr3_length: 15
j_call: TRBJ2-5
clone_size: .